Following are 20 T cell receptor beta chains from one sample sequenced in a study of CXCR3-negative and CXCR3-positive naive CD8 T cells. The TRB libraries of cDNA were built by UMI-labeled 5' RACE. From its re-call of the 5' RACE reads, TCRdb lists each CDR3 protein once, without DNA. The sample holds 80,000 to 95,000 distinct CDR3 sequences. The sequenced sample was naive CXCR3- CD8+ T cells from blood. The subset: CD45RO-CCR7+CD27+CD95- naive CD8+ T cells lacking CXCR3 (TNR3-). These receptors were obtained from a human donor in good health. Some clones in this sample may be carry-over from other donors' samples.

The CDR3 reads CASSYWAGDGTDTQYF. The chain links TRBV6-5 to TRBJ2-3; the D gene TCRdb calls, TRBD1, cannot be checked with no DNA. This CDR3 is built from 16 residues. Germline V gene data show CDR1 as MNHEY and CDR2 as SVGAGI.

The chain links TRBV27 to TRBJ2-1; lacking DNA, the TRBD2 call made by TCRdb goes unchecked. Germline V gene sequence: CDR1 MNHEY, CDR2 SMNVEV (reference sequence). The CDR3 runs 15 residues. This CDR3 is CASSQTSGTYNEQFF.

The V gene is TRBV21-1, the J gene TRBJ2-2; the TRBD1 assignment by TCRdb is unverifiable without DNA. TRBV21-1 is shown as a pseudogene. This CDR3 comprises 19 residues. CDR3 loop: CASSPSSSAGTGNTGELFF.

J is TRBJ1-1 and V is TRBV21-1. TRBV21-1 is a pseudogene locus. This CDR3 has 13 amino acids. The chain's CDR3 is CASPASSFTEAFF.

The chain combines TRBV29-1 with TRBJ1-1; TCRdb's assignment of TRBD1 cannot be checked, as there is no DNA. CDR1 SQVTM and CDR2 ANQGSEA come from the germline V gene. This CDR3 region has 14 residues. The CDR3 is CSVEGSVGGTEAFF.

The J gene is TRBJ2-7, the V gene TRBV5-1; the TRBD1 assignment by TCRdb is unverifiable without DNA. Germline assignment: CDR1 SGHRS and CDR2 YFSETQ. The CDR3 covers 16 residues. Here the CDR3 reads CASSSFRDTARYEQYF.

The rearrangement uses TRBV28 and TRBJ2-3; the TCRdb D gene call, TRBD1, has no DNA to confirm it. The germline V gene has CDR1 MDHEN and CDR2 SYDVKM. This CDR3 is built from 14 residues. CDR3 sequence: CASSFGTRPDTQYF.

CDR3 region: CSSGLFSTDTQYF. The gene calls are TRBV29-1 and TRBJ2-3; the TRBD1 assignment by TCRdb is unverifiable without DNA. CDR1 and CDR2 from the germline V gene are SQVTM and ANQGSEA. The CDR3 totals 13 residues.

This sequence joins TRBV7-9 and TRBJ1-4; TCRdb proposes TRBD1, but this gene call is untestable without DNA. Germline lookup yields CDR1 SEHNR and CDR2 FQNEAQ (reference sequence). The CDR3 contains 18 residues. CDR3 amino acids: CASSLAQISPATNEKLFF.

The chain links TRBV29-1 to TRBJ2-1; TCRdb designates TRBD2, a call that cannot be tested without DNA. Germline CDR1 and CDR2: SQVTM and ANQGSEA. This CDR3 is 11 amino acids long. The CDR3 protein is CSVRLAGKQFF.

This chain joins TRBV6-5 and TRBJ2-5; TCRdb's D call, TRBD2, is unchecked because there is no DNA. CDR1 and CDR2 from the germline V gene are MNHEY and SVGAGI. This CDR3 comprises 14 residues. CDR3 loop: CASSHRQAGETQYF.

The V and J genes are TRBV6-5 and TRBJ2-1; checking the TCRdb D call of TRBD1 is not possible without DNA. The CDR3 spans 15 residues. CDR1 and CDR2 (germline): MNHEY, SVGAGI. CDR3 in amino acids: CASSHQVGALNEQFF.

The chain is built from TRBV20-1 and TRBJ1-1. The CDR3 is 15 residues long. Germline V gives CDR1 DFQATT, CDR2 SNEGSKA (reference sequence). The CDR3 protein is CSAKHTSAAGTEAFF.

This chain joins TRBV29-1 and TRBJ1-2; no DNA is available, so the TRBD1 call from TCRdb remains unchecked. The CDR3 is 12 amino acids. CDR1 and CDR2 from the germline V gene are SQVTM and ANQGSEA. CDR3 protein: CSVEWGDYGYTF.

The chain links TRBV28 to TRBJ2-7. The CDR3 sequence is 14 residues long. Germline lookup yields CDR1 MDHEN and CDR2 SYDVKM. The CDR3: CASSLSGGSYEQYF.

The chain couples TRBV15 to TRBJ2-3; the TCRdb D gene call, TRBD1, has no DNA to confirm it. The CDR3 runs 14 residues. The germline V gene has CDR1 LNHNV and CDR2 YYDKDF (reference sequence). CDR3 sequence: CATTDDRSTDTQYF.

The chain has TRBV7-6 and TRBJ2-7; TCRdb reports TRBD2, a call that lacks DNA to check it against. The germline gives CDR1 SGHVS, CDR2 FNYEAQ. CDR3 length: 14 amino acids. The CDR3 protein is CASSSDYFPYEQYF.

This chain links TRBV28 with TRBJ2-6. The CDR3 loop spans 15 amino acids. CDR1 and CDR2 from the germline V gene are MDHEN and SYDVKM. The CDR3 spells CASSLRPTGANVLTF.

The chain uses TRBV28 and TRBJ1-5; TCRdb picks TRBD1, but there is no DNA to check that call. The CDR3 consists of 14 residues. The germline CDR1 and CDR2 sequences are MDHEN and SYDVKM. The CDR3 is CASSTPGPNQPQHF.

The rearrangement uses TRBV30 and TRBJ2-7; checking the TCRdb D call of TRBD1 is not possible without DNA. This CDR3 spans 13 amino acids. Germline V CDR1 and CDR2: GTSNPN, SVGIG (reference sequence). CDR3 sequence reads: CAWNLNRGHEQYF.